The next 12 T cell receptor beta chains were all read from a single sample in a study of T cell responses to AZD1222 COVID-19 vaccine. Generated by immunoSEQ multiplex PCR, the TCRdb table keeps only in-frame clones and is missing some. The repertoire has approximately 120,000 clones, around 87% of them found once; the top ten carry about 10%. The sample here was peripheral blood, taken on day 0 of AZD1222 vaccination. Receptors originate from an adult in good health.

The rearrangement links TRBV28 to TRBJ2-1; unclear D gene. The CDR3 contains 13 residues. The V and J ends lost 5 bases and 4 bases respectively, with 9 bases between them. The germline V gene has CDR1 MDHEN and CDR2 SYDVKM. CDR3 residues: CASSPVEYNEQFF. CDR3 nucleotides: TGTGCCAGCAGTCCCGTTGAATACAATGAGCAGTTCTTC.

V usage is TRBV3-1 (or the pseudogene TRBV3-2) and J usage is TRBJ2-7, with D unresolved. Germline lookup yields CDR1 LGHDT and CDR2 YNNKEL (reference sequence). V dropped 0 bases and J dropped 8 bases, with 11 bases sitting between them. The CDR3 extends over 13 amino acids. DNA for the CDR3: TGTGCCAGCAGCCAAGATCCCCGTCTGAAGCAGTACTTC. As protein: CASSQDPRLKQYF.

This chain joins TRBV19 and TRBJ1-1, with a tentative D call TRBD1 (6 bases). The CDR3 has 14 residues. V was pared by 5 bases and J by 1 base, with 11 bases between. Germline CDR1 reads LNHDA; CDR2 reads SQIVND (reference sequence). CDR3 sequence: CASSQGLPNTEAFF. The CDR3 region has the DNA TGTGCCAGTAGTCAGGGGTTGCCGAACACTGAAGCTTTCTTT.

The chain combines TRBV19 with TRBJ1-2, with 9 bases aligning to TRBD1. This CDR3 spans 13 amino acids. The V gene's germline CDR1 is LNHDA and CDR2 SQIVND (reference sequence). The J segment lost 6 bases and the V segment lost 5 bases, leaving 4 bases of the junction unmatched. The CDR3 nucleotides are TGTGCCAGTAGTCCGGGACAGGGTAATGGCTACACCTTC. It translates to CASSPGQGNGYTF. Looking up the rest from reference TRBV19 and TRBJ1-2 gives the full variable domain: DGGITQSPKYLFRKEGQNVTLSCEQNLNHDAMYWYRQDPGQGLRLIYYSQIVNDFQKGDIAEGYSVSREKKESFPLTVTSAQKNPTAFYLCASSPGQGNGYTFGSGTRLTVV.

The chain links TRBV29-1 to TRBJ1-2, with 8 bases lining up with TRBD1. J gave up 2 bases and V 6 bases, and 5 bases lay outside the gene matches. The CDR3 contains 13 residues. CDR1 and CDR2 from the germline V gene are SQVTM and ANQGSEA. The CDR3 reads CSVTTGENYGYTF. The CDR3 DNA is TGCAGCGTCACGACAGGGGAAAACTATGGCTACACCTTC.

The chain is built from TRBV21-1 and TRBJ1-5. TRBV21-1 is noted as a pseudogene. The CDR3 extends over 14 amino acids. The CDR3 sequence: CASSKVDSNQPQHF. DNA for the CDR3: TGTGCCAGCAGCAAAGTGGACTCTAATCAGCCCCAGCATTTT.

This clone has more than one count but fewer than ten. This sequence joins TRBV12-3 or TRBV12-4 and TRBJ1-2, with 9 bases fitting TRBD1. The junction had 9 bases not matched to a gene; V was cut back by 11 bases and J by 5 bases. The CDR3 loop spans 13 amino acids. The CDR3: CASDRGGVYGYTF. The CDR3 DNA reads TGTGCCTCGGACAGGGGAGGGGTATATGGCTACACCTTC.

The chain uses TRBV5-6 and TRBJ1-2; D is ambiguous. The CDR3 totals 15 residues. V lost 0 bases and J 0 bases, leaving 9 bases between the germline ends. Germline CDR1 is SGHDT and CDR2 is YYEEEE. CDR3: CASSLGGRPNYGYTF. As DNA, the CDR3 is TGTGCCAGCAGCTTGGGAGGCAGGCCTAACTATGGCTACACCTTC.

The CDR3 protein is CASRPGLAGGQEQFF. CDR3 in DNA: TGTGCCAGCAGACCTGGACTAGCGGGAGGACAAGAGCAGTTCTTC. The chain has TRBV7-3 and TRBJ2-1; 14 positions agree with TRBD2. This CDR3 contains 15 residues. J gave up 10 bases and V 6 bases, and 8 bases lay outside the gene matches. Germline assignment: CDR1 SGHTA and CDR2 FQGTGA.

V and J are TRBV28 and TRBJ2-5; TRBD2 aligns across 9 bases. This CDR3 has 16 amino acids. The V and J ends lost 6 bases and 5 bases, in that order; junction bases with no gene match: 13. Germline-derived CDR1 and CDR2 are MDHEN and SYDVKM. CDR3 sequence (DNA): TGTGCCAGCAGCGACTCTCCAGCGGGAGGTTCCGAGACCCAGTACTTC. It specifies CASSDSPAGGSETQYF.

The chain carries TRBV27 and TRBJ1-1, with D tentatively TRBD1 (6 bases). The CDR3 totals 13 residues. V was trimmed by 6 bases and J by 11 bases, leaving 19 bases between them. Germline V gene sequence: CDR1 MNHEY, CDR2 SMNVEV (reference sequence). CDR3 region: CASSPGTTLRAFF. CDR3 DNA sequence: TGTGCCAGCAGCCCGGGGACAACCTTGAGGGCTTTCTTT.

The chain employs TRBV3-1 (or the pseudogene TRBV3-2) and TRBJ2-5; possible D gene TRBD1, 5 bases. The CDR3 has 14 residues. V was shortened by 4 bases and J by 10 bases, with 19 bases between the two germline ends. From germline, CDR1 is LGHDT and CDR2 YNNKEL (reference sequence). The CDR3, as DNA: TGTGCCAGCAGCCCGGACCCGTGGGGCTCCCTCCAGTACTTC. Translated, it gives CASSPDPWGSLQYF.